Below are 19 T cell receptor beta chains sequenced from a single sample in a study of monozygotic twins with inflammatory bowel disease. TCRdb processed the 5' RACE reads again and assigns one entry to each CDR3 protein, with no DNA. The sample has some 300,000 distinct CDR3 sequences, and its top ten clones hold 5.6%. The specimen was blood. The receptors derive from a human donor with ulcerative colitis or Crohn's disease, or a healthy co-twin of an affected twin (not recorded which).

The J gene is TRBJ2-2, the V gene TRBV15. The CDR3 runs to 16 residues. CDR1 and CDR2 from the germline V gene are LNHNV and YYDKDF (reference sequence). The CDR3 is CATSSRSHPNTGELFF.

The V call is TRBV4-2, the J call TRBJ2-1; TCRdb's D gene call, TRBD2, goes unchecked for lack of DNA. Germline V gives CDR1 LGHNA, CDR2 YNFKEQ. The CDR3 runs to 15 residues. CDR3 protein: CASSPRTSGSNEQFF.

The V and J genes are TRBV27 and TRBJ2-3. This CDR3 is 15 amino acids long. In germline, CDR1 is MNHEY, CDR2 SMNVEV (reference sequence). CDR3 region: CASSPPINPTDTQYF.

The chain carries TRBV12-3 or TRBV12-4 and TRBJ2-2; TCRdb returns TRBD2, unconfirmable since there is no DNA. This CDR3 is 15 amino acids long. The CDR3 here is CASRKAGGGTGELFF.

The J gene is TRBJ2-1, the V gene TRBV7-2; lacking DNA, the TRBD2 call made by TCRdb goes unchecked. The length of the CDR3 is 17 residues. CDR1 and CDR2 (germline): SGHTA, FQGNSA. The CDR3: CASSATGTSGGGNEQFF.

CDR3 residues: CASSLTGQGSSPLHF. V is TRBV7-2 and J is TRBJ1-6; without DNA, the TCRdb call of TRBD1 cannot be checked. The germline gives CDR1 SGHTA, CDR2 FQGNSA. This CDR3 has 15 residues.

The rearrangement joins TRBV28 to TRBJ2-7; the D call from TCRdb, TRBD1, cannot be confirmed without DNA. Germline V gene data show CDR1 as MDHEN and CDR2 as SYDVKM. The CDR3 runs 19 residues. The CDR3 loop reads CASSDLLGGTGTYSYEQYF.

The rearrangement links TRBV20-1 to TRBJ2-1; TCRdb picks TRBD1, but there is no DNA to check that call. Germline CDR1 DFQATT, CDR2 SNEGSKA (reference sequence). CDR3 length equals 13 residues. The CDR3 sequence is CSAERKAGAEQFF.

This chain joins TRBV12-3 or TRBV12-4 and TRBJ1-4; as DNA is missing, the TRBD1 call by TCRdb cannot be tested. The CDR3 is 14 amino acids. The CDR3 here is CASSFTTGHEKLFF.

CDR3 region: CASSLFSLSTYEQYF. This chain connects TRBV5-1 to TRBJ2-7. The V gene's germline CDR1 is SGHRS and CDR2 YFSETQ. The CDR3 consists of 15 residues.

The rearrangement links TRBV19 to TRBJ2-1; TCRdb names TRBD2, which stays unverified in the absence of DNA. Germline V lookup: CDR1 LNHDA, CDR2 SQIVND (reference sequence). The CDR3 is 13 residues long. CDR3 sequence reads: CASRRLGAREQFF.

The gene calls are TRBV5-1 and TRBJ2-1; the TCRdb D gene call, TRBD1, has no DNA to confirm it. The germline CDR1 and CDR2 sequences are SGHRS and YFSETQ. CDR3 length: 15 amino acids. CDR3 amino acids: CASSFPDRDYNEQFF.

This chain links TRBV28 with TRBJ2-5; TCRdb selects TRBD1, and the lack of DNA leaves this call unchecked. The V gene's germline CDR1 is MDHEN and CDR2 SYDVKM. The CDR3 spans 17 residues. CDR3 sequence reads: CASSFRTGTGGLKTQYF.

The chain joins TRBV6-6 to TRBJ2-2. This CDR3 is 14 amino acids long. The germline V gene has CDR1 MNHNY and CDR2 SVGAGI (reference sequence). CDR3: CAERFFANTGELFF.

V usage is TRBV2 and J usage is TRBJ1-4; TCRdb reports TRBD1, a call that lacks DNA to check it against. The CDR3 extends over 15 amino acids. Looked up from germline, CDR1 is SNHLY and CDR2 is FYNNEI. This chain's CDR3 is CASRNSGTGVEKLFF. Together with reference TRBV2 and TRBJ1-4, the CDR3 gives the full variable domain: EPEVTQTPSHQVTQMGQEVILRCVPISNHLYFYWYRQILGQKVEFLVSFYNNEISEKSEIFDDQFSVERPDGSNFTLKIRSTKLEDSAMYFCASRNSGTGVEKLFFGSGTQLSVL.

The genes are TRBV30 and TRBJ1-1; TCRdb names TRBD1, which stays unverified in the absence of DNA. The CDR3 is made up of 15 amino acids. Germline CDR1 and CDR2: GTSNPN and SVGIG (reference sequence). CDR3 in amino acids: CAWNRDRGLNTEAFF.

The chain joins TRBV7-2 to TRBJ2-3; there is no DNA to check the TCRdb D call of TRBD2. The CDR3 consists of 15 residues. CDR1 SGHTA and CDR2 FQGNSA come from the germline V gene. The CDR3 region is CASSPSGIPTDTQYF. Complete variable domain (other parts from reference TRBV7-2 and TRBJ2-3): GAGVSQSPSNKVTEKGKDVELRCDPISGHTALYWYRQSLGQGLEFLIYFQGNSAPDKSGLPSDRFSAERTGGSVSTLTIQRTQQEDSAVYLCASSPSGIPTDTQYFGPGTRLTVL.

The genes are TRBV20-1 and TRBJ2-7; TCRdb indicates TRBD2, and absent DNA this call remains unverified. The CDR3 consists of 14 residues. CDR1 and CDR2 (germline): DFQATT, SNEGSKA (reference sequence). CDR3 region: CSARNSGGYSEQYF.

The chain recombines TRBV7-3 with TRBJ2-5; the TCRdb D gene call, TRBD1, has no DNA to confirm it. Germline loops: CDR1 SGHTA, CDR2 FQGTGA. The CDR3 length is 16 residues. CDR3 region: CASSPGHLNFRETQYF.